This passage covers 19 T cell receptor beta chains from one sample sequenced in a study of control samples from healthy donors and cancer patients. Libraries were prepared by immunoSEQ multiplex PCR; TCRdb keeps only in-frame clonotypes and omits some of them. The sample records some 74,000 clones, about 88% being singletons. The specimen was blood. Receptor source: a woman in her 50s in good health.

V is TRBV9 and J is TRBJ2-7; D is uncertain. Trimming shortened V by 4 bases and J by 6 bases, and 17 bases separated the two germline ends. The germline gives CDR1 SGDLS, CDR2 YYNGEE. This CDR3 has 14 residues. The CDR3 here is CASSPRLPPSEQYF. The CDR3 nucleotides are TGTGCCAGCAGCCCCCGACTCCCACCCAGCGAGCAGTACTTC.

The chain employs TRBV5-6 and TRBJ1-2; D call uncertain. Germline lookup yields CDR1 SGHDT and CDR2 YYEEEE. The germline V and J ends were trimmed by 6 bases and 5 bases, with 11 bases remaining between them. The CDR3 sequence is 12 residues long. CDR3 nucleotides: TGTGCCAGCAACCTGGGGAGTTATGGCTACACCTTC. It yields the protein CASNLGSYGYTF.

This chain uses TRBV5-1 with TRBJ1-3; D is perhaps TRBD1 (6 bases). Looked up from germline, CDR1 is SGHRS and CDR2 is YFSETQ. V was shortened by 0 bases and J by 2 bases, with 6 bases between the two germline ends. This CDR3 spans 14 amino acids. The CDR3 here is CASSLDRAGNTIYF. CDR3 DNA: TGCGCCAGCAGCTTGGACAGGGCTGGAAACACCATATATTTT.

The chain has TRBV29-1 and TRBJ1-4, with D possibly TRBD1 on 5 matching bases. CDR1 is SQVTM and CDR2 is ANQGSEA in the germline V gene. The V and J ends lost 2 bases and 7 bases respectively, with 11 bases between them. The CDR3 extends over 13 amino acids. The CDR3 protein is CSVEFGGSEKLFF. Written as DNA, the CDR3 is TGCAGCGTTGAATTCGGGGGTAGTGAAAAACTGTTTTTT.

This clone was seen a handful of times. Distinct nucleotide sequences in the sample also encode this CDR3. This chain joins TRBV7-2 and TRBJ2-3, with a weak D call TRBD2 (7 bases). The germline gives CDR1 SGHTA, CDR2 FQGNSA. The V and J ends lost 1 base and 2 bases respectively, with 13 bases between them. CDR3 length: 16 residues. The CDR3 region has the DNA TGTGCCAGCAGCTTAGTCTCGGCGGGGGCCACAGATACGCAGTATTTT. As protein: CASSLVSAGATDTQYF.

This clone came up once. The V gene is TRBV19, the J gene TRBJ2-5; TRBD1 is a possible D gene (5 bases). Trimming left V 3 bases short and J 4 bases short, with 15 bases between. This CDR3 is 15 amino acids long. CDR1 LNHDA and CDR2 SQIVND come from the germline V gene (reference sequence). The CDR3 nucleotides are TGTGCCAGTAGTATTAGGCAGGGTGGAATAGAGACCCAGTACTTC. It yields the protein CASSIRQGGIETQYF.

This clone has only one observation. V and J are TRBV2 and TRBJ1-2; TRBD1 matches at 9 bases. Germline-derived CDR1 and CDR2 are SNHLY and FYNNEI. Trimming cost V 8 bases and J 4 bases; bases outside gene matches: 8. The CDR3 is 14 residues long. CDR3 sequence reads: CASCRDRDGYGYTF. The CDR3 bases are TGTGCCAGCTGCCGGGACAGGGACGGCTATGGCTACACCTTC.

The chain uses TRBV19 and TRBJ1-2; 7 positions match TRBD1. There are 15 residues in the CDR3. With V trimmed by 7 bases and J by 7 bases, 15 bases remained unmatched. Germline CDR1 is LNHDA and CDR2 is SQIVND (reference sequence). Here the CDR3 reads CASTEPGQGDFGYTF. The CDR3 coding sequence is TGTGCCAGTACCGAACCGGGGCAGGGGGACTTTGGCTACACCTTC. Combining the CDR3 with reference TRBV19 and TRBJ1-2 gives the whole variable domain DGGITQSPKYLFRKEGQNVTLSCEQNLNHDAMYWYRQDPGQGLRLIYYSQIVNDFQKGDIAEGYSVSREKKESFPLTVTSAQKNPTAFYLCASTEPGQGDFGYTFGSGTRLTVV.

This chain uses TRBV5-8 with TRBJ1-5; 7 nucleotides agree with TRBD1. CDR3 size: 14 residues. The germline V gene encodes CDR1 SGHTS and CDR2 YDEGEE. Trimming removed 4 bases from V and 6 bases from J; junction bases left unmatched: 7. Here the CDR3 reads CASSTDRVFQPQHF. The CDR3 DNA reads as TGTGCCAGCAGCACCGACAGGGTCTTTCAGCCCCAGCATTTT.

The gene calls are TRBV30 and TRBJ1-2; D gene uncertain. Deletions cut 1 base from V and 6 bases from J, with 9 bases between. The germline V gene encodes CDR1 GTSNPN and CDR2 SVGIG (reference sequence). The CDR3 runs 12 residues. The CDR3 is CAWSGRENGYTF. CDR3 nucleotide sequence: TGTGCCTGGAGTGGACGAGAAAATGGCTACACCTTC.

The chain couples TRBV6-1 to TRBJ1-3; D is undetermined. Germline V lookup: CDR1 MNHNS, CDR2 SASEGT. V was trimmed by 2 bases and J by 4 bases, leaving 6 bases between them. The CDR3 length is 13 residues. CDR3 loop: CASSEWTGNTIYF. CDR3 nucleotides: TGTGCCAGCAGTGAATGGACCGGAAACACCATATATTTT.

The chain links TRBV27 to TRBJ1-3; 10 bases are shared with TRBD1. This CDR3 has 16 amino acids. The germline V gene has CDR1 MNHEY and CDR2 SMNVEV (reference sequence). Trimming took 6 bases from V and 2 from J; bases not matched to a gene: 7. CDR3 sequence (DNA): TGTGCCAGCAGAGACAGGGGGCCAGTCGCTGGAAACACCATATATTTT. Translation gives CASRDRGPVAGNTIYF.

The V gene is TRBV5-1, the J gene TRBJ2-4; 8 nucleotides agree with TRBD1. V lost 3 bases and J lost 10; bases outside the gene matches: 6. CDR1 is SGHRS, CDR2 YFSETQ, per germline. The length of the CDR3 is 13 residues. The CDR3 nucleotides read TGCGCCAGCAGCTGGGGGACAGGAGAGATTCAGTACTTC. It is translated as CASSWGTGEIQYF.

The chain uses TRBV5-6 and TRBJ2-3; the match to TRBD1 covers 7 bases. The CDR3 length is 16 residues. Trimming took 4 bases from V and 4 from J; bases not matched to a gene: 12. Per germline, CDR1 SGHDT and CDR2 YYEEEE. The CDR3 region has the DNA TGTGCCAGCAGCCCGTTACAGGGGATGGTGGCAGATACGCAGTATTTT. Translation gives CASSPLQGMVADTQYF.

The CDR3, as DNA: TGTGCCACCAGCAGAGATGGGGGGAGCAATCAGCCCCAGCATTTT. This gives the protein CATSRDGGSNQPQHF. The chain is built from TRBV15 and TRBJ1-5; D is perhaps TRBD1 (5 bases). CDR1 is LNHNV and CDR2 is YYDKDF in the germline V gene (reference sequence). The ends were cut back, 0 bases at V and 1 base at J, with 7 bases in the middle. The CDR3 has 15 amino acids. The full variable domain, its missing parts supplied by reference TRBV15 and TRBJ1-5, is DAMVIQNPRYQVTQFGKPVTLSCSQTLNHNVMYWYQQKSSQAPKLLFHYYDKDFNNEADTPDNFQSRRPNTSFCFLDIRSPGLGDTAMYLCATSRDGGSNQPQHFGDGTRLSIL.

V and J are TRBV18 and TRBJ1-1; D possibly corresponds to TRBD1 (5 bases). This CDR3 contains 16 residues. Germline assignment: CDR1 KGHSH and CDR2 LQKENI. V dropped 3 bases and J dropped 2 bases, with 16 bases sitting between them. The CDR3 region is CASSPQPGLFNTEAFF. In DNA, the CDR3 is TGTGCCAGCTCACCCCAGCCGGGACTGTTCAACACTGAAGCTTTCTTT.

The V and J genes are TRBV7-2 and TRBJ1-1; D possibly corresponds to TRBD1 (5 bases). The V and J ends lost 5 bases and 7 bases respectively, with 11 bases between them. The CDR3 sequence is 12 residues long. Germline assignment: CDR1 SGHTA and CDR2 FQGNSA. The CDR3 region has the DNA TGTGCCAGCAGCATCCTCGGGGGTGAAGCTTTCTTT. Protein product: CASSILGGEAFF.

The chain combines TRBV7-9 with TRBJ1-1, with a tentative D call TRBD1 (6 bases). Germline V gene lookup returns CDR1 SEHNR and CDR2 FQNEAQ (reference sequence). This CDR3 contains 16 residues. The ends were cut back, 5 bases at V and 4 bases at J, with 20 bases in the middle. In DNA form, the CDR3 reads TGTGCCAGCAGCCAATACAGGGTATCCCGGGCCACTGAAGCTTTCTTT. Translation gives CASSQYRVSRATEAFF.

The rearrangement uses TRBV3-1 (or the pseudogene TRBV3-2) and TRBJ1-3, with no clear D. The CDR3 loop spans 14 amino acids. Germline V lookup: CDR1 LGHDT, CDR2 YNNKEL (reference sequence). V gave up 2 bases and J gave up 2 bases, with 7 bases separating them. CDR3 residues: CASSQMGAGNTIYF. The CDR3 nucleotides are TGTGCCAGCAGCCAAATGGGTGCTGGAAACACCATATATTTT.